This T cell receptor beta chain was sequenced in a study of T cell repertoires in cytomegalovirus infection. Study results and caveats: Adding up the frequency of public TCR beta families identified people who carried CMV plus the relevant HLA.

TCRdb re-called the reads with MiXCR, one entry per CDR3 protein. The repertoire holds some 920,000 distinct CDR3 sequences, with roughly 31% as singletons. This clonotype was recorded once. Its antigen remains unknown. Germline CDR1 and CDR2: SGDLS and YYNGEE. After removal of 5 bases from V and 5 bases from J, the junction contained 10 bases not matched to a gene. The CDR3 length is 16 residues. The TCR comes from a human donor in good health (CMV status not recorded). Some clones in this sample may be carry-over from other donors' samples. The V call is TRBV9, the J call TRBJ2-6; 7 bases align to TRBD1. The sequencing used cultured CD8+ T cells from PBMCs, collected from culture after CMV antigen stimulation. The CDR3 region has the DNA TGTGCCAGCAGAGGCTTAACAGGGGTTAGGGCCAACGTCCTGACTTTC. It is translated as CASRGLTGVRANVLTF.